Described below is a single TCR beta chain sequence and its context. The data belong to a study of blood T cell repertoires in COVID-19. Study-level background: Donors in the United States, Italy and Spain gave samples during acute or convalescent COVID-19. PBMCs, B-cell-depleted T cells, or T cells were the source of the cDNA or gDNA that made up the material.

Authors' analysis steps: Estimation of nucleated cell counts was performed using reference gene primer amplification. The repertoire was sequenced with immunoSEQ multiplex PCR; TCRdb's copy has only in-frame clones and lacks some. V and J calls and clone size are those listed in that table; D and trimming were worked out from the DNA. The sample consists of around 130,000 clones, about 79% of them appearing once. This TCR derives from a woman between 70 and 85 years old with acute or convalescent COVID-19. Sequencing was carried out using peripheral blood.

The CDR3: CASSDLKSGVETQYF. The CDR3 DNA is TGTGCCAGCAGCGATCTCAAAAGCGGGGTTGAGACCCAGTACTTC. The chain combines TRBV11-2 with TRBJ2-5; 7 bases fit TRBD2. Germline-derived CDR1 and CDR2 are SGHAT and FQNNGV. The junction had 11 bases not matched to a gene; V was cut back by 5 bases and J by 5 bases. The CDR3 has 15 amino acids.